A single sample is the source of the 13 T cell receptor beta chains below, sequenced in a study of vaccination and CD4 T cells after COVID-19. The sample's treatment: roughly 10-day PBMC culture with coronavirus spike peptide pools or control peptides (ViraFEST assay). The antigens of these receptors remain unknown. The Oncomine TCR Beta short-read assay sequenced DNA from cultured CD4+ T cells. MiXCR, run by TCRdb on the PCR reads, gives a single entry per CDR3 protein. The sample records approximately 16,000 distinct CDR3 sequences, approximately 38% being singletons. Sample: CD4+ T cells from blood, cultured in vitro. Receptors were obtained from a human donor who had recovered from COVID-19.

This chain joins TRBV7-2 and TRBJ2-7, with 12 bases that match TRBD2. CDR1 and CDR2 (germline): SGHTA, FQGNSA. This CDR3 spans 15 amino acids. J lost 4 bases, V lost 3 bases, and 4 bases had no gene match. This CDR3 is CASSLTSGSGYEQYF. The CDR3 DNA sequence: TGTGCCAGCAGCTTGACTAGCGGGAGTGGTTACGAGCAGTACTTC.

The rearrangement links TRBV4-2 to TRBJ2-1; D is tentatively TRBD1 or TRBD2 (6 bases each). This CDR3 has 17 amino acids. The germline V and J ends were trimmed by 3 bases and 8 bases, with 23 bases remaining between them. Per germline, CDR1 LGHNA and CDR2 YNFKEQ. CDR3 DNA: TGTGCCAGCAGCCAGGAGGTTTTGAGGGAGGCAGGGGATGAGCAGTTCTTC. It encodes CASSQEVLREAGDEQFF.

This clonotype ranks as medium-sized. This chain joins TRBV20-1 and TRBJ1-5; no firm D call. The CDR3 runs to 13 residues. Between the trimmed V and J ends, which lost 6 bases and 5 bases, there was a span of 14 bases. Germline V lookup: CDR1 DFQATT, CDR2 SNEGSKA (reference sequence). In DNA form, the CDR3 reads TGCAGTGCGAGTCGGAGCTCTCATCAGCCCCAGCATTTT. It encodes CSASRSSHQPQHF.

This clonotype was counted between two and nine times. The gene calls are TRBV7-2 and TRBJ2-3, with 10 bases aligning to TRBD1. Germline loops: CDR1 SGHTA, CDR2 FQGNSA. The junction had 4 bases not matched to a gene; V was cut back by 5 bases and J by 5 bases. This CDR3 region has 14 residues. The DNA of the CDR3 is TGTGCCAGCAGCCCGGGACAGGGGTTAGATACGCAGTATTTT. It yields the protein CASSPGQGLDTQYF.

A few counts support this clonotype. V gene TRBV2 combines with J gene TRBJ2-7; no clear D gene. Deletions cut 4 bases from V and 5 bases from J, with 9 bases between. This CDR3 is 12 amino acids long. CDR1 and CDR2 from the germline V gene are SNHLY and FYNNEI. The CDR3 DNA sequence: TGTGCCAGCAGTGCCATAGAAAACGAGCAGTACTTC. It specifies CASSAIENEQYF.

V is TRBV12-3 or TRBV12-4 and J is TRBJ1-5; 9 nucleotides agree with TRBD1. CDR3 length: 15 amino acids. J gave up 0 bases and V 4 bases, and 1 base lay outside the gene matches. CDR3 loop: CASSWTGDSNQPQHF. DNA for the CDR3: TGTGCCAGCAGTTGGACAGGGGATAGCAATCAGCCCCAGCATTTT.

This chain links TRBV25-1 with TRBJ2-2; no firm D call. This CDR3 comprises 11 residues. Trimming removed 5 bases at V and 7 bases at J, with 5 bases between. Germline CDR1 MGHDK, CDR2 SYGVNS. Here the CDR3 reads CASSFVGELFF. Here the CDR3 DNA reads TGTGCCAGCAGTTTCGTCGGGGAGCTGTTTTTT.

This clonotype was counted only a few times. The genes are TRBV7-6 and TRBJ2-6; the D gene is possibly TRBD2 (6 bases). The V and J ends lost 4 bases and 3 bases respectively, with 10 bases between them. CDR3 length: 15 amino acids. Germline V gene lookup returns CDR1 SGHVS and CDR2 FNYEAQ. CDR3 sequence reads: CASSSGRRGANVLTF. CDR3 sequence (DNA): TGTGCCAGCAGCTCGGGGAGGCGTGGGGCCAACGTCCTGACTTTC. Full variable domain (outside the CDR3, taken from reference TRBV7-6 and TRBJ2-6): GAGVSQSPRYKVTKRGQDVALRCDPISGHVSLYWYRQALGQGPEFLTYFNYEAQQDKSGLPNDRFSAERPEGSISTLTIQRTEQRDSAMYRCASSSGRRGANVLTFGAGSRLTVL.

The chain is built from TRBV10-3 and TRBJ2-5; 9 bases line up with TRBD1. The germline gives CDR1 ENHRY, CDR2 SYGVKD. The CDR3 contains 15 residues. The junction had 8 bases not matched to a gene; V was cut back by 5 bases and J by 4 bases. The CDR3 loop reads CAISRGQGRGETQYF. Written as DNA, the CDR3 is TGTGCCATCAGTAGGGGACAGGGAAGAGGAGAGACCCAGTACTTC.

The gene calls are TRBV19 and TRBJ1-2, with a possible D match to TRBD1 (5 bases). With 7 bases removed from V and 4 bases from J, the gap between germline ends came to 16 bases. This CDR3 is 14 amino acids long. Germline V gives CDR1 LNHDA, CDR2 SQIVND (reference sequence). The DNA of the CDR3 is TGTGCCAGTAATGCCGGGGGGGATGGCTATGGCTACACCTTC. This gives the protein CASNAGGDGYGYTF.

V is TRBV28 and J is TRBJ1-2, with TRBD1 matching 10 bases. This CDR3 contains 16 residues. Germline CDR1 MDHEN, CDR2 SYDVKM. V lost 6 bases and J lost 2; bases outside the gene matches: 9. The CDR3 DNA is TGTGCCAGCAGCCAGACGGGACAGGGGCCCAACTATGGCTACACCTTC. It is translated as CASSQTGQGPNYGYTF.

The chain has TRBV5-8 and TRBJ2-1; 14 bases agree with TRBD2. The germline V gene has CDR1 SGHTS and CDR2 YDEGEE. The CDR3 contains 17 residues. J lost 5 bases, V lost 8 bases, and 12 bases had no gene match. The CDR3 spells CASPTAWGLAGDNEQFF. DNA of the CDR3: TGTGCCAGTCCGACAGCATGGGGACTAGCGGGAGACAATGAGCAGTTCTTC.

This clonotype was observed a handful of times. V usage is TRBV6-2 or TRBV6-3 and J usage is TRBJ2-5, with a possible D match to TRBD1 (6 bases). The CDR3 loop spans 12 amino acids. Germline loops: CDR1 MNHEY, CDR2 SVGEGT. Trimming removed 7 bases from V and 5 bases from J, with 11 bases in between. CDR3 region: CASTNRVETQYF. Here the CDR3 DNA reads TGTGCCAGCACGAACAGGGTCGAGACCCAGTACTTC.